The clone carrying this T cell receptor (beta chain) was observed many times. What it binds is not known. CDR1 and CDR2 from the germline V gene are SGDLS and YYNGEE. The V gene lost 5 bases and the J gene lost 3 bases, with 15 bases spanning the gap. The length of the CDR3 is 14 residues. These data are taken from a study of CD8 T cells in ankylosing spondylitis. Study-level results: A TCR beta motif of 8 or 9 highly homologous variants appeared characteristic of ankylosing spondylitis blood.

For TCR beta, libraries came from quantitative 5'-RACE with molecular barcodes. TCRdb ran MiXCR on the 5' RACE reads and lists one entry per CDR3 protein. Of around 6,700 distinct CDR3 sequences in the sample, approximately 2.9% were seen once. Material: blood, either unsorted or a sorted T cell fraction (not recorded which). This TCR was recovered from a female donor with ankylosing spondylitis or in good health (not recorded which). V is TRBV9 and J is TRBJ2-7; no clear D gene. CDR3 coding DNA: TGTGCCAGCAGTCCTACCCCTACCATCTACGAGCAGTACTTC. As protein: CASSPTPTIYEQYF.